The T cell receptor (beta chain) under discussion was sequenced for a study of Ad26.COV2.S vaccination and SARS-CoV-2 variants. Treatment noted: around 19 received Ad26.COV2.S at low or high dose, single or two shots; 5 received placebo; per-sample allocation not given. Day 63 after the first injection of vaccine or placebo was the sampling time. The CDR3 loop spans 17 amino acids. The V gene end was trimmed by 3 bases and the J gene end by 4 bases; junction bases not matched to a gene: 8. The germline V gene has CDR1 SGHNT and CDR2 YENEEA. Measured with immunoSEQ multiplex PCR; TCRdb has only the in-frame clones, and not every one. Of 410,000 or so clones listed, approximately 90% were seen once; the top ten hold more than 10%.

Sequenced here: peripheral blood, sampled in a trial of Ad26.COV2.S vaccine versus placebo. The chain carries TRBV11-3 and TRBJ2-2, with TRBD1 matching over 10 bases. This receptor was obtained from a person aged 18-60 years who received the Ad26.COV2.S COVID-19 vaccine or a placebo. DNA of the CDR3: TGTGCCAGCAGCTTCGCCCCCGGGACAGGGGCCACCGGGGAGCTGTTTTTT. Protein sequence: CASSFAPGTGATGELFF.